Listed below are T cell receptor beta chains from one sample, sequenced in a study of blood T cell repertoires in COVID-19. Sequencing was performed with immunoSEQ multiplex PCR; in TCRdb, only in-frame clones are kept and a portion is missing. The sample comprises hundreds of thousands of clones, more than 75% of which are singletons, and about 2.3% rests with the top ten. Specimen: peripheral blood. These receptors originate from a woman aged 55-75 years with COVID-19, enrolled during active disease. Both conserved end residues are part of each CDR3. D genes are given only for firm matches. Size is omitted from some rows. Given values are once, few, many or a class for expanded clones.

v_call	j_call	clone_size	d_call	cdr3_nt	cdr3_aa
TRBV28	TRBJ2-5	NA	NA	TGTGCCAGCAGTTCAGGACGGGGAGAGACCCAGTACTTC	CASSSGRGETQYF
TRBV2	TRBJ2-5	NA	NA	TGTGCCAGCAAGGCGGAGGAGACCCAGTACTTC	CASKAEETQYF
TRBV3-1/TRBV3-2	TRBJ1-1	NA	NA	TGTGCCAGCAGCAGGGCGGGCGGGAACACTGAAGCTTTCTTT	CASSRAGGNTEAFF
TRBV6-1	TRBJ2-3	NA	NA	TGTGCCAGCAGTCCTAGGGGGGGGGACACAGATACGCAGTATTTT	CASSPRGGDTDTQYF
TRBV3-1/TRBV3-2	TRBJ2-3	NA	TRBD2	TGTGCCAGCAGCCGTCTAGCGGGGGATGCAGATACGCAGTATTTT	CASSRLAGDADTQYF
TRBV5-1	TRBJ1-2	NA	NA	TGCGCCAGCAGCGCCCAACTGGGCAGTAACTATGGCTACACCTTC	CASSAQLGSNYGYTF
TRBV19	TRBJ1-1	NA	NA	TGTGCCAGCCCCGGGGGGCTTGGCACTGAAGCTTTCTTT	CASPGGLGTEAFF
TRBV5-1	TRBJ2-5	NA	TRBD2	TGCGCCAGCAGCTTGGCCGGCTCTTTTACGGGGGGGCAAGAGACCCAGTACTTC	CASSLAGSFTGGQETQYF
TRBV7-2	TRBJ1-5	NA	TRBD1	TGTGCCAGCAGCCCCCTGGACAGGGACAATCAGCCCCAGCATTTT	CASSPLDRDNQPQHF
TRBV15	TRBJ2-3	NA	TRBD1	TGTGCCACCAGCACGACAGGGGCTCCCACAGATACGCAGTATTTT	CATSTTGAPTDTQYF
TRBV18	TRBJ1-2	NA	TRBD1	TGTGCCAGCTCCCCGGGACAGGGATCCTCTAACTATGGCTACACCTTC	CASSPGQGSSNYGYTF
TRBV7-6	TRBJ2-3	NA	TRBD2	TGTGCCAGCAGCTTAGCGCCATATAGCGGGGGTCCCACAGATACGCAGTATTTT	CASSLAPYSGGPTDTQYF
TRBV6-5	TRBJ2-7	NA	NA	TGTGCCAGCACCGAACTACAGGCACACGAGCAGTACTTC	CASTELQAHEQYF
TRBV4-2	TRBJ1-1	NA	NA	TGTGCCAGCAGCCTCTCAATAGCCGAGCGGAACACTGAAGCTTTCTTT	CASSLSIAERNTEAFF
TRBV9	TRBJ1-6	NA	TRBD1	TGTGCCAGCAGCTCCAGACAGGGCTATAATTCACCCCTCCACTTT	CASSSRQGYNSPLHF
TRBV2	TRBJ1-1	NA	TRBD1	TGTGCCAGCAGCGCGGACAGGGGGACCACTGAAGCTTTCTTT	CASSADRGTTEAFF
TRBV19	TRBJ1-2	NA	NA	TGTGCCAGTAAGGAGGGGCACTATGGCTACACCTTC	CASKEGHYGYTF
TRBV5-1	TRBJ1-1	NA	TRBD1	TGCGCCAGCAGCCTGACAGGGGACACTGAAGCTTTCTTT	CASSLTGDTEAFF
TRBV9	TRBJ2-3	NA	NA	TGTGCCAGCAGCGCACCTACAGGAGCTAGCACAGATACGCAGTATTTT	CASSAPTGASTDTQYF
TRBV10-3	TRBJ1-5	NA	TRBD1	TGTGCCATCAGTCAGGGGGAAGTATTGGGCAATCAGCCCCAGCATTTT	CAISQGEVLGNQPQHF
TRBV15	TRBJ2-2	NA	TRBD2	TGTGCCACCAGCTCCCCGGGACTAGCGGGGGTGTTCACCGGGGAGCTGTTTTTT	CATSSPGLAGVFTGELFF
TRBV3-1/TRBV3-2	TRBJ1-2	NA	NA	TGTGCCAGCAGCCAGAAGGGACTGCGAATCTATGGCTACACCTTC	CASSQKGLRIYGYTF
TRBV28	TRBJ1-1	NA	NA	TGTGCCAGCACCGTAATGCCGGGAATGAACACTGAAGCTTTCTTT	CASTVMPGMNTEAFF
TRBV7-6	TRBJ1-5	NA	NA	TGTGCCAGCAGCTTAGTACCTGACAACAATCAGCCCCAGCATTTT	CASSLVPDNNQPQHF
TRBV7-6	TRBJ2-7	once	TRBD2	TGTGCCAGCAGCCCCGGACGGGGGGCTAGCGGGGGCTACGAGCAGTACTTC	CASSPGRGASGGYEQYF
TRBV2	TRBJ2-1	NA	TRBD1	TGTGCGACCAGGGGGATCTCCTACAATGAGCAGTTCTTC	CATRGISYNEQFF
TRBV9	TRBJ2-4	NA	TRBD1	TGTGCCAGCAGCGTAGGGGACAGGGGAGGGAAAGCCAAAAACATTCAGTACTTC	CASSVGDRGGKAKNIQYF
TRBV9	TRBJ2-5	NA	TRBD2	TGTGCCAGCAGCGAGGACCTAGCGGGGGGCTCAGCGGCCCAGTACTTC	CASSEDLAGGSAAQYF
TRBV19	TRBJ1-1	NA	TRBD1	TGTGCCAGTAGTCCAAGGGCCCCGACAGGGGGGAACACTGAAGCTTTCTTT	CASSPRAPTGGNTEAFF
TRBV28	TRBJ2-5	NA	NA	TGTGCCAGCACCACCCGGTCGTCCGGACTATCGGCCCAGTACTTC	CASTTRSSGLSAQYF
TRBV29-1	TRBJ2-7	NA	NA	TGCAGCGTTGGAGGGACCTTTAGGAGGGAGACAGAAACTCACTACGAGCAGTACTTC	CSVGGTFRRETETHYEQYF
TRBV7-8	TRBJ2-3	NA	TRBD1	TGTGCCAGCAGCTTAGTGACAGGGACAGATACGCAGTATTTT	CASSLVTGTDTQYF
TRBV4-2	TRBJ2-1	NA	TRBD2	TGTGCCAGCAGCCAAACTAGCGGGGGGGCCGACAATGAGCAGTTCTTC	CASSQTSGGADNEQFF
TRBV20-1	TRBJ2-1	NA	TRBD2	TGCAGTGCTGCGCGGGGGAATGAGCAGTTCTTC	CSAARGNEQFF
TRBV30	TRBJ1-6	NA	TRBD1	TGTGCCTGGAGTTTCTCCCGGACAGGGGCGTTTAATTCACCCCTCCACTTT	CAWSFSRTGAFNSPLHF
TRBV3-1/TRBV3-2	TRBJ1-2	NA	TRBD1	TGTGCCAGCAGCCAGACAGGGATCACGGGTTATGGCTACACCTTC	CASSQTGITGYGYTF